One and the same sample provided the 6 T cell receptor beta chains below, sequenced in a study of breast tumors, draining lymph nodes, adjacent tissues. Breast cancer patients provided tissue from their axillary draining lymph nodes. Using its own MiXCR run on the multiplex PCR reads, TCRdb lists one record per CDR3 protein. The profile shows about 140,000 distinct CDR3 sequences, 30% to 35% of them singletons. The sample consisted of axillary lymph node tissue. The receptors here all came from a female donor with breast cancer. Some clones in this sample may be carry-over from other donors' samples.

This sequence joins TRBV20-1 and TRBJ1-4; a weak D match, TRBD1 (6 bases). Germline assignment: CDR1 DFQATT and CDR2 SNEGSKA (reference sequence). The V and J ends lost 2 bases and 4 bases respectively, with 11 bases between them. The CDR3 totals 14 residues. This CDR3 reads CSARPGQINEKLFF. The DNA of the CDR3 is TGCAGTGCTAGACCTGGACAGATTAATGAAAAACTGTTTTTT.

This clonotype was picked up many times. The V call is TRBV2, the J call TRBJ1-2; no clear D gene. V lost 7 bases and J 4 bases, leaving 13 bases between the germline ends. Germline values: CDR1 SNHLY, CDR2 FYNNEI. The CDR3 covers 13 residues. CDR3 region: CASIGDASYGYTF. CDR3 in DNA: TGTGCCAGCATCGGGGATGCTTCCTATGGCTACACCTTC.

This clonotype was seen a few times. This chain connects TRBV6-2 or TRBV6-3 to TRBJ2-5, with a weak D call TRBD2 (7 bases). V gave up 5 bases and J gave up 5 bases, with 21 bases separating them. CDR3 length equals 16 residues. Per germline, CDR1 MNHEY and CDR2 SVGEGT. CDR3 bases: TGTGCCAGCAGTGATCCGATCGGGGGGCGGGCGGAGACCCAGTACTTC. Its protein is CASSDPIGGRAETQYF.

At least ten counts were recorded for this clonotype. V and J are TRBV12-3 or TRBV12-4 and TRBJ1-2; 7 nucleotides agree with TRBD1. This CDR3 comprises 13 residues. Trimming took 6 bases from V and 8 from J; bases not matched to a gene: 9. The CDR3 reads CASSLTGWGGYTF. CDR3 DNA sequence: TGTGCCAGCAGCCTGACAGGGTGGGGGGGCTACACCTTC.

At least ten counts were recorded for this clonotype. This chain joins TRBV7-9 and TRBJ2-1; D is unclear. Trimming removed 8 bases at V and 7 bases at J, with 15 bases between. Germline V gene lookup returns CDR1 SEHNR and CDR2 FQNEAQ (reference sequence). The CDR3 spans 13 residues. The CDR3 bases are TGTGCCAGCCTACTCTTGGCAGCGAATGAGCAGTTCTTC. Protein product: CASLLLAANEQFF.

This clonotype was counted ten times or more. The CDR3 DNA follows: TGTGCCAGTAGTATAGCGGGACAGGTGGGCGGCTACACCTTC. Amino acids: CASSIAGQVGGYTF. The rearrangement links TRBV19 to TRBJ1-2; 8 positions match TRBD1. With V trimmed by 1 base and J by 8 bases, 6 bases remained unmatched. The CDR3 consists of 14 residues. The germline V gene has CDR1 LNHDA and CDR2 SQIVND (reference sequence).